A single sample is the source of the 27 T cell receptor beta chains below, sequenced in a study of response to subunit inactivated influenza vaccine. TCRdb fed the RT-PCR reads into MiXCR, producing one record per CDR3 protein. The sample shows some 800,000 distinct CDR3 sequences, less than 25% of them seen only once. Sequences were derived from PBMCs from blood, sampled roughly 5 days after vaccination. The receptors come from a man aged 50-59 years who received an inactivated influenza vaccine.

This clonotype showed up just a few times. The chain has TRBV7-2 and TRBJ1-5, with 9 bases lining up with TRBD1. With V trimmed by 5 bases and J by 5 bases, 10 bases remained unmatched. The germline gives CDR1 SGHTA, CDR2 FQGNSA. The CDR3 sequence is 16 residues long. CDR3 sequence: CASSPRGQGSYQPQHF. Here the CDR3 DNA reads TGTGCCAGCAGCCCTAGGGGACAGGGATCCTATCAGCCCCAGCATTTT. Using reference TRBV7-2 and TRBJ1-5 for the parts outside the CDR3, the full variable domain is GAGVSQSPSNKVTEKGKDVELRCDPISGHTALYWYRQSLGQGLEFLIYFQGNSAPDKSGLPSDRFSAERTGGSVSTLTIQRTQQEDSAVYLCASSPRGQGSYQPQHFGDGTRLSIL.

The chain employs TRBV15 and TRBJ2-3, with 7 bases fitting TRBD1. CDR3 length: 17 amino acids. Germline V lookup: CDR1 LNHNV, CDR2 YYDKDF (reference sequence). Unmatched junction bases numbered 11, after V lost 0 bases and J lost 5 bases. The CDR3 coding sequence is TGTGCCACCAGCAGAGAGCTGGCACAGGGGTACGGAGATACGCAGTATTTT. Its translation: CATSRELAQGYGDTQYF.

CDR3 DNA: TGTGCCAGCAGTTGGTCCCTTGCTGAGACCCAGTACTTC. It translates to CASSWSLAETQYF. The chain is built from TRBV2 and TRBJ2-5, with unresolved D. This CDR3 region has 13 residues. Germline V gene data show CDR1 as SNHLY and CDR2 as FYNNEI. The V end was cut by 5 bases, the J end by 5 bases, with 12 bases between.

This chain uses TRBV30 with TRBJ2-7; a weak D match, TRBD1 (6 bases). V dropped 4 bases and J dropped 2 bases, with 9 bases sitting between them. Germline values: CDR1 GTSNPN, CDR2 SVGIG (reference sequence). The CDR3 extends over 12 amino acids. CDR3 sequence reads: CAWKPGAYEQYF. The CDR3 DNA reads TGTGCCTGGAAGCCAGGGGCCTACGAGCAGTACTTC.

V is TRBV11-2 and J is TRBJ2-5; D might be TRBD2 (6 bases). Trimming took off 3 bases at V and 4 bases at J, with 18 bases between the two ends. Germline assignment: CDR1 SGHAT and CDR2 FQNNGV. This CDR3 comprises 16 residues. CDR3: CASSLRTAGWGETQYF. CDR3 nucleotides: TGTGCCAGCAGCTTGAGGACTGCGGGGTGGGGAGAGACCCAGTACTTC.

This clonotype appeared a few times. This chain joins TRBV6-1 and TRBJ1-1; D is unclear. V was shortened by 8 bases and J by 1 base, with 11 bases between the two germline ends. Per the germline V gene, CDR1 is MNHNS and CDR2 is SASEGT. The CDR3 covers 13 residues. CDR3 bases: TGTGCCAGCCAACCGCAGGCGAACACTGAAGCTTTCTTT. Translating gives CASQPQANTEAFF.

V usage is TRBV20-1 and J usage is TRBJ2-3; 10 nucleotides line up with TRBD2. The CDR3 has 15 amino acids. J was trimmed by 4 bases and V by 1 base; bases with no gene match: 5. Per the germline V gene, CDR1 is DFQATT and CDR2 is SNEGSKA (reference sequence). The chain's CDR3 is CSARVLAGVADTQYF. The CDR3 bases are TGCAGTGCTAGAGTGCTAGCGGGAGTGGCAGATACGCAGTATTTT.

This clonotype has a count of ten or more. This chain links TRBV9 with TRBJ2-3; D ambiguous. Germline V gives CDR1 SGDLS, CDR2 YYNGEE. This CDR3 is built from 13 residues. With 0 bases removed from V and 2 bases from J, the gap between germline ends came to 4 bases. This chain's CDR3 is CASSVASTDTQYF. The CDR3, as DNA: TGTGCCAGCAGCGTAGCATCCACAGATACGCAGTATTTT.

This clonotype has a handful of counts. The J gene is TRBJ2-1, the V gene TRBV5-1; 8 bases are shared with TRBD1. The CDR3 consists of 15 residues. The germline V gene encodes CDR1 SGHRS and CDR2 YFSETQ. V trimming: 4 bases; J trimming: 2 bases; junction bases outside the gene matches: 5. The CDR3 region has the DNA TGCGCCAGCAGCCCCCCGGACAGGGCCTACAATGAGCAGTTCTTC. This sequence encodes CASSPPDRAYNEQFF.

This clonotype was recorded many times. This rearrangement joins TRBV20-1 to TRBJ1-5; D gene ambiguous. V was clipped by 3 bases and J by 2 bases, with 8 bases between them. CDR1 and CDR2 from the germline V gene are DFQATT and SNEGSKA (reference sequence). This CDR3 spans 13 amino acids. CDR3 residues: CSARRPRNQPQHF. The CDR3 region has the DNA TGCAGTGCTAGGAGACCCCGCAATCAGCCCCAGCATTTT.

This clonotype was seen a few times. The chain's CDR3 is CASSPRGGRNIQYF. In DNA form, the CDR3 reads TGTGCCAGCAGCCCCCGGGGGGGGAGGAACATTCAGTACTTC. The chain links TRBV7-2 to TRBJ2-4; 8 bases line up with TRBD2. The trim removed 5 bases at V and 7 bases at J, leaving 7 bases unmatched. CDR1 SGHTA and CDR2 FQGNSA come from the germline V gene. The CDR3 is 14 amino acids.

This clonotype was counted between two and nine times. The DNA for the CDR3 is TGTGCCAGCAGCCAAGATTTAACAGATATCTATGGCTACACCTTC. Translation gives CASSQDLTDIYGYTF. The chain uses TRBV14 and TRBJ1-2; D remains ambiguous. CDR3 size: 15 residues. In germline, CDR1 is SGHDN, CDR2 FVKESK. Deletions cut 0 bases from V and 4 bases from J, with 12 bases between.

The rearrangement uses TRBV7-2 and TRBJ2-3, with D perhaps matching TRBD2 (7 bases). Trimming took 1 base from V and 1 from J, leaving 12 bases between them. Germline CDR1 SGHTA, CDR2 FQGNSA. The CDR3 totals 16 residues. In nucleotides, the CDR3 is TGTGCCAGCAGCTTAGGGGCGGGGGCCCGCACAGATACGCAGTATTTT. Translated: CASSLGAGARTDTQYF.

In this sample, this clonotype turned up a few times. V usage is TRBV5-6 and J usage is TRBJ2-5, with TRBD2 matching 7 bases. Trimming at V came to 0 bases and at J to 9 bases, leaving 8 bases not matched to a gene. Germline CDR1 reads SGHDT; CDR2 reads YYEEEE. The length of the CDR3 is 14 residues. The CDR3 DNA reads as TGTGCCAGCAGCTTGGCGGCTAGCGGCCACTCCCAGTACTTC. This translates into CASSLAASGHSQYF.

This clonotype was picked up a small number of times. The V gene is TRBV11-2, the J gene TRBJ2-1, with D tentatively TRBD1 (5 bases). Trimming stripped 8 bases from V and 3 bases from J, with 17 bases between. The CDR3 totals 15 residues. In germline, CDR1 is SGHAT, CDR2 FQNNGV. CDR3 in DNA: TGTGCCAGCCGGCATTGGGGCGGAATCTACAATGAGCAGTTCTTC. Encoded protein: CASRHWGGIYNEQFF. The entire variable domain, with the rest obtained from reference TRBV11-2 and TRBJ2-1, is as follows: EAGVAQSPRYKIIEKRQSVAFWCNPISGHATLYWYQQILGQGPKLLIQFQNNGVVDDSQLPKDRFSAERLKGVDSTLKIQPAKLEDSAVYLCASRHWGGIYNEQFFGPGTRLTVL.

The gene calls are TRBV7-9 and TRBJ2-7; weak D call: TRBD2 (5 bases). The germline V and J ends were trimmed by 3 bases and 0 bases, with 9 bases remaining between them. The CDR3 loop spans 14 amino acids. Per the germline V gene, CDR1 is SEHNR and CDR2 is FQNEAQ (reference sequence). CDR3 nucleotide sequence: TGTGCCAGCAGCTTTCTGAGGGTCTCCTACGAGCAGTACTTC. Amino acids: CASSFLRVSYEQYF.

The rearrangement links TRBV5-1 to TRBJ1-2; TRBD1 is a possible D gene (6 bases). Trimming cost V 5 bases and J 5 bases, with 16 bases left between them. Germline V gene data show CDR1 as SGHRS and CDR2 as YFSETQ. This CDR3 comprises 14 residues. This chain's CDR3 is CASRPGPGAYGYTF. CDR3 nucleotide sequence: TGCGCCAGCAGGCCCGGGCCAGGGGCATATGGCTACACCTTC.

The CDR3 region has the DNA TGTGCCAGCAGTCCGCGAGGACAGGGGGGGAACGAGCAGTACTTC. Translated, it gives CASSPRGQGGNEQYF. V usage is TRBV6-6 and J usage is TRBJ2-7; 10 bases match TRBD1. The CDR3 contains 15 residues. V shed 5 bases, J shed 5 bases, and the junction held 9 bases outside the gene matches. Looked up from germline, CDR1 is MNHNY and CDR2 is SVGAGI (reference sequence).

Only a few counts were recorded for this clonotype. V gene TRBV7-9 combines with J gene TRBJ2-1; 10 bases align to TRBD2. The CDR3 totals 17 residues. Per the germline V gene, CDR1 is SEHNR and CDR2 is FQNEAQ (reference sequence). V trimming: 3 bases; J trimming: 3 bases; junction bases outside the gene matches: 8. The CDR3 DNA sequence: TGTGCCAGCAGCTTGAGGGGAGCGGGAGGGAACTACAATGAGCAGTTCTTC. As protein: CASSLRGAGGNYNEQFF.

The chain couples TRBV28 to TRBJ1-5; D is unresolved. CDR3 length: 15 amino acids. V lost 5 bases to trimming and J lost 5 bases, with 16 bases between them. Per the germline V gene, CDR1 is MDHEN and CDR2 is SYDVKM. For the CDR3, the DNA is TGTGCCAGCAGTAGGGAGACTTACCTTTATCAGCCCCAGCATTTT. This translates into CASSRETYLYQPQHF.

This clonotype occurred a few times. The rearrangement uses TRBV7-9 and TRBJ2-7, with D uncertain. CDR1 is SEHNR, CDR2 FQNEAQ, per germline (reference sequence). The CDR3 has 13 residues. Trimming pared 1 base from V and 3 bases from J, leaving 7 bases between. CDR3 protein: CASSLVPFYEQYF. In nucleotides, the CDR3 is TGTGCCAGCAGCTTAGTTCCGTTCTACGAGCAGTACTTC.

This clonotype has just one count. V is TRBV11-2 and J is TRBJ2-5; 7 nucleotides line up with TRBD1. The CDR3 runs to 12 residues. The germline CDR1 and CDR2 sequences are SGHAT and FQNNGV. V was clipped by 4 bases and J by 11 bases; unmatched bases: 7. Written as DNA, the CDR3 is TGTGCCAGCAGCTCGAATAAGGGGGCGCAGTACTTC. Residues: CASSSNKGAQYF.

This clonotype occurred many times. V gene TRBV29-1 combines with J gene TRBJ2-7; D possibly uses TRBD1 or TRBD2 (5 bases each). V was shortened by 7 bases and J by 2 bases, with 9 bases between the two germline ends. CDR1 and CDR2 (germline): SQVTM, ANQGSEA. CDR3 length: 11 amino acids. The CDR3 nucleotides are TGCAGCGGCCGGGACGCCTACGAGCAGTACTTC. Its protein is CSGRDAYEQYF.

Concerning this clonotype: With a much larger clone just one base away, this may be a read error. This chain links TRBV7-9 with TRBJ2-1; D might be TRBD1 (7 bases). Germline-derived CDR1 and CDR2 are SEHNR and FQNEAQ (reference sequence). This CDR3 contains 15 residues. This CDR3 is CAISLVAGGGNEQFF. DNA for the CDR3: TGTGCCATCAGCTTAGTGGCAGGGGGAGGCAATGAGCAGTTCTTC.

This clonotype was detected only a few times. This chain connects TRBV6-2 or TRBV6-3 to TRBJ1-4; no firm D call. The germline CDR1 and CDR2 sequences are MNHEY and SVGEGT. The CDR3 contains 13 residues. With 0 bases removed from V and 8 bases from J, the gap between germline ends came to 7 bases. The CDR3 nucleotides are TGTGCCAGCAGTTACTCGACTTTGGAAAAACTGTTTTTT. This encodes CASSYSTLEKLFF.

This sequence joins TRBV20-1 and TRBJ1-6, with a possible D match to TRBD1 (6 bases). CDR3 length equals 16 residues. Trimming pared 3 bases from V and 3 bases from J, leaving 15 bases between. Per the germline V gene, CDR1 is DFQATT and CDR2 is SNEGSKA (reference sequence). CDR3: CSASRTVPVYNSPLHF. In DNA, the CDR3 is TGCAGTGCTAGCAGGACAGTACCCGTCTATAATTCACCCCTCCACTTT.

This clonotype has more than one count but fewer than ten. This sequence joins TRBV4-1 and TRBJ2-5, with 8 bases matching TRBD2. The germline gives CDR1 MGHRA, CDR2 YSYEKL. This CDR3 is built from 16 residues. V shed 0 bases and J 4 bases; nucleotides not matched to a gene: 7. This chain's CDR3 is CASSQDQAGAGETQYF. The CDR3 nucleotides are TGCGCCAGCAGCCAAGATCAAGCGGGGGCTGGAGAGACCCAGTACTTC.